This entry concerns a single TCR beta chain. These data are taken from a study of blood T cell repertoires in COVID-19. For the study at large: Samples came from the United States, Italy and Spain, spanning acute and convalescent COVID-19. Sources were T cells, B-cell-depleted T cells, or PBMCs; the material itself was cDNA or gDNA.

The germline CDR1 and CDR2 sequences are LNHDA and SQIVND (reference sequence). With 5 bases clipped from V and 2 bases from J, the junction kept 5 bases outside the gene matches. This CDR3 has 15 residues. Original processing notes: Reference gene primer amplification gave nucleated cell count estimates. The method was immunoSEQ multiplex PCR; TCRdb's version includes in-frame clones alone and lacks a portion of them. V, J and clone size are those of that table, while D and trimming were read from the DNA. The sample gives 300,000 or so clones, about 89% of which show up once; 7.8% is in the top ten.

This TCR derives from a woman between 45 and 60 years old who had recovered from COVID-19. The genes are TRBV19 and TRBJ2-1, with 8 bases identical to TRBD1. Material: peripheral blood. The CDR3 protein is CASSSQGAAYNEQFF. CDR3 DNA sequence: TGTGCCAGTAGTTCTCAGGGGGCTGCCTACAATGAGCAGTTCTTC. Drawing the rest from reference TRBV19 and TRBJ2-1, the complete variable domain is DGGITQSPKYLFRKEGQNVTLSCEQNLNHDAMYWYRQDPGQGLRLIYYSQIVNDFQKGDIAEGYSVSREKKESFPLTVTSAQKNPTAFYLCASSSQGAAYNEQFFGPGTRLTVL.